A selection of T cell receptor beta chains follows, all from one sample in a study of T cells in Graves' hyperthyroidism and ophthalmopathy. TCRdb reprocessed the multiplex PCR reads via MiXCR and lists one record per CDR3 protein. The sample contains some 600,000 distinct CDR3 sequences, around 45% of which appear only once. The sequencing sample was made of peripheral blood or thyroid tissue (not recorded which). The receptors were sampled from a woman aged 18-29 years with Graves' hyperthyroidism. Each CDR3 is given without its conserved first and last residue. Each record gives: V gene, clone size, J gene, CDR3 protein. Not all rows give a size; the values are once, few, many and, for expanded clones, a class.

TRBV7-9	few	TRBJ2-7	ASIRLTGGHEQY
TRBV2	few	TRBJ1-2	ASSLSGHTNYGYT
TRBV7-9	many	TRBJ2-7	ASSPGVSSYEQY
TRBV20-1	-	TRBJ1-2	SARRDPTSDGYT
TRBV2	-	TRBJ2-2	ASLPKRERETGELF
TRBV7-9	many	TRBJ1-1	ASSSSANTEAF
TRBV19	-	TRBJ1-3	ASTGGHSGNTIY
TRBV12-5	-	TRBJ1-2	ASGSGQDGYT
TRBV7-2	-	TRBJ1-6	ASSRPGTGTSPLH
TRBV20-1	-	TRBJ2-7	SARPPPTEAQY
TRBV2	many	TRBJ1-2	ASRYSYGYT
TRBV7-9	-	TRBJ2-7	ASSQAPDSFTYEQY
TRBV10-3	many	TRBJ1-1	AIRGQAGTEAF
TRBV7-8	-	TRBJ2-2	ASSIRTGGHTGELF
TRBV24-1	-	TRBJ2-5	ATRGRTERDETQY
TRBV20-1	-	TRBJ2-6	SAPTGSGANVLT